This entry features one T cell receptor beta chain sequence. Its specificity is unknown. The PCR used 60 Vbeta and 13 Jbeta primers. Libraries were prepared by immunoSEQ multiplex PCR; TCRdb keeps only in-frame clonotypes and omits some of them. The table records 150,000 or so clones, approximately 70% of them present only once. The data derive from a study of cytomegalovirus exposure and HLA in healthy donors. Study details: HLA-typed donors were the source of 82 million or so unique TCRs, which an early data release held.

The CDR3 consists of 14 residues. Germline V CDR1 and CDR2: SQVTM, ANQGSEA. V lost 4 bases and J lost 6; bases outside the gene matches: 9. Whole-study results and caveats: With further analysis later on, most CMV-associated TCR beta chains appeared HLA-restricted. The authors excluded some V segments, including TRBV6-2 and TRBV6-3, as indistinguishable.

The receptor comes from a woman aged 60-75 years in good health and CMV-seropositive. The material sequenced was PBMCs. The chain links TRBV29-1 to TRBJ1-2; 9 nucleotides line up with TRBD1. The CDR3 DNA sequence: TGCAGCGTTGTCTTCGGGGACAGGGTAAATGGCTACACCTTC. This gives the protein CSVVFGDRVNGYTF.